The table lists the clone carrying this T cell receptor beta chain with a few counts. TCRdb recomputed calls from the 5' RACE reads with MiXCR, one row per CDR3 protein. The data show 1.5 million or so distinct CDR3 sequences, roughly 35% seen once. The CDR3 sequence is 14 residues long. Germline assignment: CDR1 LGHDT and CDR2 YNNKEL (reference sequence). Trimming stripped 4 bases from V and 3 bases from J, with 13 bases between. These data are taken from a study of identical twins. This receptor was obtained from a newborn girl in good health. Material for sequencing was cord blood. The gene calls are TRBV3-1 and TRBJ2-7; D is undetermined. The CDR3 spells CASSLDKGHYEQYF. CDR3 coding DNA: TGTGCCAGCAGCCTAGACAAGGGTCACTACGAGCAGTACTTC.